A single T cell receptor beta chain is shown here with its context. TEMRA cells underwent FACS enrichment and CD8+ and CD4+ T cells underwent negative isolation. This record comes from a study of CD8 T cells in Susac syndrome. The CDR3 runs to 15 residues. CDR1 is SGHVS, CDR2 FQNEAQ, per germline. Trimming at V came to 1 base and at J to 6 bases, leaving 7 bases not matched to a gene. After extraction with the RNeasy kit, about 0.45 to 1 ug of the RNA was reverse transcribed using random hexamers. An immunoSEQ multiplex PCR amplified TCR beta CDR3 over 54 Vbeta and 13 Jbeta. TCRdb re-called the immunoSEQ multiplex PCR reads through MiXCR, storing one row per CDR3 protein. The sample yields about 120,000 distinct CDR3 sequences, around 94% seen once.

The clonotype comes from a human donor with Susac syndrome. Sequencing was performed on CD8+ T cells from PBMCs. J is TRBJ2-7 and V is TRBV7-8, with 9 positions matching TRBD2. As DNA, the CDR3 is TGTGCCAGCAGCTTAGAGGTAGCGGGGGTGGGCGAGCAGTACTTC. Translated, it gives CASSLEVAGVGEQYF.